The 23 T cell receptor beta chains reported below all come from one sample, sequenced in a study of blood T cell repertoires in COVID-19. TCRdb's table, derived via immunoSEQ multiplex PCR, lists solely in-frame clones and lacks some. The data hold 130,000 to 150,000 clones, with roughly 77% observed a single time. Sequencing was carried out using peripheral blood. The receptor set was obtained from a woman in her 70s with COVID-19, enrolled during active disease.

The V and J genes are TRBV5-1 and TRBJ2-1; TRBD2 is a possible D gene (6 bases). The germline V and J ends were trimmed by 2 bases and 8 bases, with 17 bases remaining between them. From germline, CDR1 is SGHRS and CDR2 YFSETQ. The CDR3 is made up of 15 amino acids. The CDR3 region is CASSFVPGTLYEQFF. CDR3 in DNA: TGCGCCAGCAGCTTTGTTCCAGGGACTCTTTATGAGCAGTTCTTC.

The rearrangement links TRBV15 to TRBJ2-2, with D possibly TRBD1 on 5 matching bases. This CDR3 contains 15 residues. Germline assignment: CDR1 LNHNV and CDR2 YYDKDF (reference sequence). The V end lost 1 base, the J end lost 0 bases, and 6 bases lay between the germline ends. Written as DNA, the CDR3 is TGTGCCACCAGCAGAGGGGGCGCGAACACCGGGGAGCTGTTTTTT. Translated, it gives CATSRGGANTGELFF.

The rearrangement uses TRBV4-2 and TRBJ2-2, with D unclear. Trimming cost V 4 bases and J 1 base, with 10 bases left between them. Germline V gives CDR1 LGHNA, CDR2 YNFKEQ. This CDR3 has 15 residues. DNA for the CDR3: TGTGCCAGCAGCCCAAGCGACGGGAACACCGGGGAGCTGTTTTTT. This codes for CASSPSDGNTGELFF.

The V and J genes are TRBV5-1 and TRBJ1-2; D is ambiguous. The germline V gene encodes CDR1 SGHRS and CDR2 YFSETQ. CDR3 size: 14 residues. The ends were cut back, 0 bases at V and 8 bases at J, with 14 bases in the middle. The CDR3 loop reads CASSLDTSSGGYTF. The CDR3 DNA sequence: TGCGCCAGCAGCTTGGACACCTCCTCAGGAGGCTACACCTTC.

This clone was seen only once. V and J are TRBV7-9 and TRBJ1-5; D unclear. V was pared by 1 base and J by 4 bases, with 11 bases between. CDR1 SEHNR and CDR2 FQNEAQ come from the germline V gene (reference sequence). CDR3 length: 15 amino acids. CDR3 sequence reads: CASSLGGTPNQPQHF. The CDR3 DNA reads as TGTGCCAGCAGCTTAGGCGGCACCCCTAATCAGCCCCAGCATTTT.

The chain carries TRBV15 and TRBJ2-7, with D possibly being TRBD2 (6 bases). CDR1 is LNHNV and CDR2 is YYDKDF in the germline V gene (reference sequence). The ends were cut back, 3 bases at V and 6 bases at J, with 18 bases in the middle. The CDR3 is made up of 15 amino acids. The CDR3 nucleotides read TGTGCCACCAGCAGTGATATGGTTGGGGGGAGCGAGCAGTACTTC. This translates into CATSSDMVGGSEQYF.

The rearrangement uses TRBV5-6 and TRBJ1-6, with 8 bases that match TRBD1. This CDR3 region has 16 residues. Germline CDR1 and CDR2: SGHDT and YYEEEE. V shed 3 bases and J 6 bases; nucleotides not matched to a gene: 8. This CDR3 is CASSSQGALTNSPLHF. As DNA, the CDR3 is TGTGCCAGCAGCTCGCAGGGGGCCTTGACTAATTCACCCCTCCACTTT.

The rearrangement joins TRBV4-1 to TRBJ1-2; the D is unclear. The V gene lost 1 base and the J gene lost 5 bases, with 11 bases spanning the gap. Germline CDR1 is MGHRA and CDR2 is YSYEKL. The CDR3 runs to 14 residues. The chain's CDR3 is CASSQGAGFYGYTF. The DNA of the CDR3 is TGCGCCAGCAGCCAAGGCGCAGGCTTTTATGGCTACACCTTC.

The chain links TRBV7-2 to TRBJ1-5, with D perhaps TRBD1 (6 bases). The germline V gene has CDR1 SGHTA and CDR2 FQGNSA. CDR3 size: 17 residues. V shed 2 bases and J shed 2 bases, with 16 bases lying between them. CDR3 nucleotides: TGTGCCAGCAGCTTAAGCCCAGGGGCTCTCGGCAATCAGCCCCAGCATTTT. Protein product: CASSLSPGALGNQPQHF.

The chain employs TRBV25-1 and TRBJ2-5, with D possibly TRBD2 on 7 matching bases. This CDR3 comprises 15 residues. The V and J ends lost 1 base and 2 bases respectively, with 11 bases between them. The germline V gene encodes CDR1 MGHDK and CDR2 SYGVNS. Here the CDR3 reads CASSEWGGQQETQYF. The CDR3 DNA follows: TGTGCCAGCAGTGAATGGGGGGGGCAACAAGAGACCCAGTACTTC. The full variable domain, in which reference TRBV25-1 and TRBJ2-5 provide the parts outside the CDR3, is EADIYQTPRYLVIGTGKKITLECSQTMGHDKMYWYQQDPGMELHLIHYSYGVNSTEKGDLSSESTVSRIRTEHFPLTLESARPSHTSQYLCASSEWGGQQETQYFGPGTRLLVL.

This clone was detected only a few times. V usage is TRBV13 and J usage is TRBJ1-2; D perhaps matches TRBD1 (6 bases). Germline CDR1 and CDR2: PRHDT and FYEKMQ (reference sequence). This CDR3 is built from 13 residues. V gave up 7 bases and J gave up 4 bases, with 13 bases separating them. The CDR3 DNA reads as TGTGCCAGCACGGGTGGGACATCCTATGGCTACACCTTC. Protein sequence: CASTGGTSYGYTF.

This chain connects TRBV19 to TRBJ1-2; TRBD1 might be the D (5 bases). Trimming left V 7 bases short and J 4 bases short, with 16 bases between. Looked up from germline, CDR1 is LNHDA and CDR2 is SQIVND (reference sequence). The CDR3 spans 14 residues. The chain's CDR3 is CASTRGGTSYGYTF. Here the CDR3 DNA reads TGTGCCAGTACCCGGGGGGGTACTAGCTATGGCTACACCTTC.

This rearrangement joins TRBV12-3 or TRBV12-4 to TRBJ1-1; D remains ambiguous. The length of the CDR3 is 13 residues. Deletions cut 5 bases from V and 7 bases from J, with 14 bases between. The CDR3 loop reads CASSPLAGGEAFF. The CDR3 DNA follows: TGTGCCAGCAGTCCTCTCGCTGGAGGTGAAGCTTTCTTT.

There are a few counts of this clone. The chain recombines TRBV7-3 with TRBJ2-1, with 13 bases aligning to TRBD2. Per germline, CDR1 SGHTA and CDR2 FQGTGA. The J segment lost 5 bases and the V segment lost 1 base, leaving 5 bases of the junction unmatched. The CDR3 covers 17 residues. As DNA, the CDR3 is TGTGCCAGCAGCTTAATTGGACTAGCGGGGGCCAACAATGAGCAGTTCTTC. It encodes CASSLIGLAGANNEQFF.

The V gene is TRBV6-5, the J gene TRBJ1-6; 7 nucleotides line up with TRBD1. The CDR3 length is 15 residues. In germline, CDR1 is MNHEY, CDR2 SVGAGI. The V segment lost 6 bases and the J segment 2 bases; nucleotides outside the gene matches: 4. As DNA, the CDR3 is TGTGCCAGCAGCCCCGACAGGGCCTATAATTCACCCCTCCACTTT. It yields the protein CASSPDRAYNSPLHF.

The CDR3 here is CASSLETGDSYEQYF. In DNA form, the CDR3 reads TGTGCCAGCAGTTTAGAGACGGGAGACTCCTACGAGCAGTACTTC. The rearrangement uses TRBV6-5 and TRBJ2-7; the D gene is possibly TRBD2 (6 bases). This CDR3 spans 15 amino acids. The V gene lost 4 bases and the J gene lost 0 bases, with 13 bases spanning the gap. CDR1 MNHEY and CDR2 SVGAGI come from the germline V gene.

The chain has TRBV4-1 and TRBJ2-6, with D possibly TRBD2 on 6 matching bases. V was clipped by 0 bases and J by 0 bases, with 12 bases between them. The V gene's germline CDR1 is MGHRA and CDR2 YSYEKL. This CDR3 is built from 18 residues. The CDR3 DNA follows: TGCGCCAGCAGCCAAGAGGGGGGAGAGACCTCTGGGGCCAACGTCCTGACTTTC. Translated: CASSQEGGETSGANVLTF.

To note about this clone: The same CDR3 is also encoded by other DNA sequences in this sample. The CDR3 DNA is TGCGCCAGCAGCTTGAGCGGGGGGAGCAATCAGCCCCAGCATTTT. Its translation is CASSLSGGSNQPQHF. This chain connects TRBV5-1 to TRBJ1-5, with TRBD1 as a possible D gene (5 bases). Germline assignment: CDR1 SGHRS and CDR2 YFSETQ. The CDR3 sequence is 15 residues long. Deletions cut 1 base from V and 1 base from J, with 9 bases between.

V gene TRBV28 combines with J gene TRBJ1-4; TRBD1 agrees at 9 bases. The CDR3 loop spans 14 amino acids. Germline CDR1 reads MDHEN; CDR2 reads SYDVKM. The V gene end was trimmed by 4 bases and the J gene end by 7 bases; junction bases not matched to a gene: 4. The CDR3 here is CASSYRGPFEKLFF. In DNA, the CDR3 is TGTGCCAGCAGTTACAGGGGGCCTTTTGAAAAACTGTTTTTT.

This rearrangement joins TRBV4-1 to TRBJ1-6; D gene ambiguous. Germline V gives CDR1 MGHRA, CDR2 YSYEKL. With 0 bases removed from V and 7 bases from J, the gap between germline ends came to 7 bases. The CDR3 runs 14 residues. CDR3 region: CASSQEQKNSPLHF. Here the CDR3 DNA reads TGCGCCAGCAGCCAAGAACAGAAAAATTCACCCCTCCACTTT.

This chain connects TRBV11-3 to TRBJ2-5; possible D gene TRBD1, 5 bases. The germline V gene encodes CDR1 SGHNT and CDR2 YENEEA. Trimming pared 5 bases from V and 3 bases from J, leaving 10 bases between. This CDR3 comprises 13 residues. As DNA, the CDR3 is TGTGCCAGCAGCAAGGGGAACGAAGAGACCCAGTACTTC. Protein sequence: CASSKGNEETQYF. The whole variable domain, remainder taken from reference TRBV11-3 and TRBJ2-5, is EAGVVQSPRYKIIEKKQPVAFWCNPISGHNTLYWYLQNLGQGPELLIRYENEEAVDDSQLPKDRFSAERLKGVDSTLKIQPAELGDSAVYLCASSKGNEETQYFGPGTRLLVL.

This clone has a single count. The rearrangement joins TRBV10-1 to TRBJ1-5; tentative D call: TRBD1 (5 bases). The CDR3 sequence is 16 residues long. Trimming left V 3 bases short and J 2 bases short, with 14 bases between. CDR1 and CDR2 (germline): WNHNN, SYGVQD (reference sequence). This CDR3 reads CASSEGVGKGNQPQHF. The CDR3 nucleotides are TGCGCCAGCAGTGAAGGGGTTGGGAAAGGCAATCAGCCCCAGCATTTT.

This chain's CDR3 is CASSKGAAGGPSSYNEQFF. The CDR3 DNA follows: TGTGCCAGCAGCAAAGGGGCAGCGGGGGGGCCCAGCTCCTACAATGAGCAGTTCTTC. This chain links TRBV21-1 with TRBJ2-1; TRBD2, the table's D call, lacks a check against the DNA. TRBV21-1 is annotated as a pseudogene. The CDR3 is made up of 19 amino acids.